This T cell receptor beta chain was profiled in a study of radiotherapy plus CTLA-4 blockade in lung cancer. Some clones are missing from TCRdb's copy, which holds only in-frame ones; the method was immunoSEQ multiplex PCR. The sample lists about 98,000 clones; approximately 78% were seen once. Trimming at V came to 5 bases and at J to 7 bases, leaving 12 bases not matched to a gene. There are 16 residues in the CDR3. In germline, CDR1 is SGHNT, CDR2 YENEEA. This chain uses TRBV11-3 with TRBJ2-1; 9 nucleotides align to TRBD2. This clonotype was obtained from a human donor with non-small cell lung cancer who had a partial response to radiotherapy plus ipilimumab. The sample in question was peripheral blood, obtained from a patient treated with radiotherapy plus ipilimumab. The CDR3, as DNA: TGTGCCAGCAGCCGAGGGGGCGGGAGGGCCAGTAATGAGCAGTTCTTC. Protein: CASSRGGGRASNEQFF.